The 12 T cell receptor beta chains below were found in one sample sequenced in a study of blood T cells in healthy people across ages. Primers used in a second PCR of roughly 6 to 11 cycles were a sample-barcoded 5' primer and a J-beta primer mix. TCRdb called the 5' RACE reads again in MiXCR, with one record for every CDR3 protein. This table holds 1.5 million to 2 million distinct CDR3 sequences, around 50% found once. The sample taken for sequencing was blood. Receptors were obtained from a woman aged 40-49 years in good health.

V usage is TRBV6-2 or TRBV6-3 and J usage is TRBJ1-2; no clear D. Germline CDR1 reads MNHEY; CDR2 reads SVGEGT. The V end was cut by 6 bases, the J end by 4 bases, with 21 bases between. The CDR3 length is 16 residues. The CDR3 reads CASSPTLGVLSYGYTF. In DNA form, the CDR3 reads TGTGCCAGCAGCCCAACCCTCGGGGTGCTCAGCTATGGCTACACCTTC.

This clonotype showed up just a few times. This chain uses TRBV6-5 with TRBJ1-6, with D tentatively TRBD1 (5 bases). This CDR3 is 14 amino acids long. V lost 3 bases and J lost 8, with 11 bases in between. Looked up from germline, CDR1 is MNHEY and CDR2 is SVGAGI. CDR3 in amino acids: CASSYQGQHSPLHF. CDR3 DNA: TGTGCCAGCAGTTATCAGGGCCAGCATTCACCCCTCCACTTT.

This clonotype has just one count. This chain links TRBV7-2 with TRBJ1-2, with 9 bases lining up with TRBD1. Germline trimming cut 1 base from V and 6 bases from J; bases unmatched to any gene: 6. The length of the CDR3 is 15 residues. CDR1 is SGHTA and CDR2 is FQGNSA in the germline V gene. The DNA for the CDR3 is TGTGCCAGCAGCTTAGAGCTGGGACAGGGTCATGGCTACACCTTC. Translating gives CASSLELGQGHGYTF.

This clonotype was counted a few times. The rearrangement links TRBV20-1 to TRBJ2-1; 13 nucleotides match TRBD2. Trimming at V came to 8 bases and at J to 7 bases, leaving 14 bases not matched to a gene. Germline CDR1 DFQATT, CDR2 SNEGSKA (reference sequence). This CDR3 comprises 16 residues. CDR3 amino acids: CSLSSSLAGGVNEQFF. Here the CDR3 DNA reads TGCAGTTTGTCAAGTTCACTAGCGGGGGGGGTGAATGAGCAGTTCTTC.

This clonotype was seen a few times. The gene calls are TRBV4-3 and TRBJ2-7; a possible D gene is TRBD2 (5 bases). Germline CDR1 reads LGHNA; CDR2 reads YSLEER. The CDR3 runs to 16 residues. The germline V and J ends were trimmed by 4 bases and 2 bases, with 18 bases remaining between them. The CDR3 DNA reads as TGCGCCAGCAGCCCCGCCCGAGGAGGCCTTACCTACGAGCAGTACTTC. Its protein product is CASSPARGGLTYEQYF.

This clonotype showed up many times. The chain has TRBV10-3 and TRBJ2-5; D call uncertain. The V and J ends lost 2 bases and 2 bases respectively, with 6 bases between them. Per germline, CDR1 ENHRY and CDR2 SYGVKD. CDR3 size: 13 residues. The CDR3: CAISEGQQETQYF. CDR3 coding DNA: TGTGCCATCAGTGAGGGCCAGCAAGAGACCCAGTACTTC.

The chain links TRBV29-1 to TRBJ2-5, with 8 bases matching TRBD2. In germline, CDR1 is SQVTM, CDR2 ANQGSEA. V shed 6 bases, J shed 4 bases, and the junction held 4 bases outside the gene matches. The CDR3 spans 12 residues. The CDR3 coding sequence is TGCAGCGTCAGGGGACTAGGAGAGACCCAGTACTTC. Its protein product is CSVRGLGETQYF.

This clonotype was found once. The rearrangement uses TRBV28 and TRBJ2-1; 7 bases align to TRBD2. CDR3 length equals 13 residues. The V gene end was trimmed by 11 bases and the J gene end by 9 bases; junction bases not matched to a gene: 13. The germline V gene has CDR1 MDHEN and CDR2 SYDVKM. This CDR3 is CAGQGGSGREQFF. The DNA of the CDR3 is TGTGCCGGCCAAGGTGGTAGCGGGCGTGAGCAGTTCTTC.

This clonotype was seen a handful of times. This chain uses TRBV7-9 with TRBJ1-2, with D perhaps matching TRBD1 (6 bases). Germline-derived CDR1 and CDR2 are SEHNR and FQNEAQ (reference sequence). This CDR3 is built from 9 residues. V was shortened by 10 bases and J by 8 bases, with 8 bases between the two germline ends. This CDR3 is CAKGGGYTF. The CDR3 region has the DNA TGTGCCAAGGGGGGAGGCTACACCTTC.

The gene calls are TRBV6-5 and TRBJ2-5; the D gene is possibly TRBD1 (5 bases). The assigned J gene may be wrong: the sequence end matches TRBJ2-1 better. CDR1 is MNHEY, CDR2 SVGAGI, per germline. CDR3 size: 16 residues. CDR3 protein: CASSRRPWTPQETQFF. The CDR3, as DNA: TGTGCCAGCAGTCGTAGACCGTGGACACCCCAAGAGACCCAGTTCTTC.

A remark on this clonotype: Possible read error: a much larger clone is one base away. The rearrangement joins TRBV10-3 to TRBJ2-5; D possibly uses TRBD1 or TRBD2 (7 bases each). This CDR3 spans 13 amino acids. V was clipped by 10 bases and J by 1 base, with 13 bases between them. Germline CDR1 and CDR2: ENHRY and SYGVKD. The CDR3 protein is CASGGQSQETQYF. CDR3 in DNA: TGTGCCAGCGGGGGACAGAGCCAAGAGACCCAGTACTTC.

The chain uses TRBV6-2 or TRBV6-3 and TRBJ1-2, with a weak D call TRBD1 (5 bases). The CDR3 has 16 amino acids. Germline V gene data show CDR1 as MNHEY and CDR2 as SVGEGT. V was cut by 7 bases and J by 8 bases, with 26 bases left in between. The CDR3 nucleotides are TGTGCCAGCACCGATAGGGCAGGGACGACGGCGCAAGGCTACACCTTC. This codes for CASTDRAGTTAQGYTF.